This TCR beta chain came from a study of monozygotic twins with cystic fibrosis. Across the whole study: Library input was three micrograms of fragmented DNA, with roughly 14 PCR cycles.

Study observations and caveats: J usage was most co-twin-similar in 8 of 16 pairs, V in 13. Monozygotic CF twins shared more identical nucleotide clonotypes than unrelated patients. Age, concordance and disease severity did not associate with shared CDR3 numbers.

Sequenced by immunoSEQ multiplex PCR; TCRdb stores in-frame clones only, minus some. There are 20,000 to 25,000 clones in the sample; over 95% occur only once, and 0.13% to 0.15% lies in the top ten. Note on this clone: The antigen is undetermined. At one of its ends the junction is not consistent with the germline gene, which may arise from a read error.

Germline loops: CDR1 MNHEY, CDR2 SVGAGI. The length of the CDR3 is 13 residues. This sequence joins TRBV6-5 and TRBJ2-5; D uncertain. The sequence derives from a girl between 5 and 17 years old with cystic fibrosis. The sequenced sample consisted of blood. The DNA for the CDR3 is TGTGCCAGCAGTTACTCGAGTCTGGGGATCTCTAACTTC. Translating gives CASSYSSLGISNF.